This TCR beta chain stems from a study of Graves' ophthalmopathy and Graves' hyperthyroidism. Study background: At the time of initial diagnosis and before any treatment, peripheral blood was collected.

Study outcomes and limitations: Most thyroid clonotypes expanded beyond 0.001 frequency were also found in blood.

The PBMCs were taken from 10 ml of fresh peripheral blood. To note about this clonotype: The antigen is undetermined.

The authors amplified TCR beta CDR3 regions, and they did so from RNA transcripts for repertoire sequencing. First-round RT-PCR with HTBI primers preceded a second-round multiplex PCR. Via MiXCR, TCRdb re-called the multiplex PCR reads, giving one row per CDR3 protein. The sample lists almost 750,000 distinct CDR3 sequences; 40% were seen once. The sequence came from an adult man with Graves' ophthalmopathy. Sequenced input: peripheral blood.

The CDR3 spells CSAVTGDQPQHF. CDR3 bases: TGCAGTGCTGTTACAGGGGATCAGCCCCAGCATTTT. The chain is built from TRBV20-1 and TRBJ1-5; 7 nucleotides line up with TRBD1. The V segment lost 5 bases and the J segment 5 bases; nucleotides outside the gene matches: 3. Germline assignment: CDR1 DFQATT and CDR2 SNEGSKA (reference sequence). The CDR3 loop spans 12 amino acids.